Listed below are T cell receptor beta chains from one sample, sequenced in a study of chemoradiotherapy in HPV16-positive cancers. Clones were sequenced by immunoSEQ multiplex PCR, and TCRdb holds only the in-frame ones, with some missing. Of 9,900 or so clones in the sample, about 80% were seen once. Sequenced material: tumor tissue, taken from a patient who underwent chemoradiotherapy. The receptors derive from a human donor with HPV-associated anogenital cancer. Each CDR3 is given with its conserved first and last residue. A D gene is named only where the DNA matches it firmly. A row's size may be missing; if present it is once, few, many or a size class.

len	d_gene	j_gene	abundance	v_gene	CDR3nt	CDR3aa
14	-	TRBJ2-1	few	TRBV18	TGTGCCAGCTCACAAACAGGGAGGGACAATGAGCAGTTCTTC	CASSQTGRDNEQFF
17	TRBD2	TRBJ2-5	-	TRBV11-2	TGTGCCAGCAGCTTAGGTCTCATCGGGGGGGCCGTCGAGACCCAGTACTTC	CASSLGLIGGAVETQYF
13	TRBD1	TRBJ1-2	-	TRBV7-6	TGTGCCAGCAGCTTTCTCCAGGGGGATGGCTACACCTTC	CASSFLQGDGYTF
14	-	TRBJ1-2	-	TRBV5-1	TGCGCCAGCAGCCACGTAGGGGGAAACTATGGCTACACCTTC	CASSHVGGNYGYTF
15	TRBD1	TRBJ1-2	once	TRBV4-2	TGTGCCAGCAGCGAAATGCCGGGACAGGCGCTGGGCTACACCTTC	CASSEMPGQALGYTF
13	-	TRBJ1-1	-	TRBV7-9	TGTGCCAGCAGCCTAGATATGAACACTGAAGCTTTCTTT	CASSLDMNTEAFF
16	TRBD1	TRBJ1-2	once	TRBV7-9	TGTGCCAGCAGCCCGTCCGAGACAGGGGGCCGATATGGCTACACCTTC	CASSPSETGGRYGYTF
14	-	TRBJ2-7	-	TRBV5-1	TGCGCCAGCTTCCTCTCCCCCGGCAACTACGAGCAGTACTTC	CASFLSPGNYEQYF
12	TRBD1	TRBJ1-2	once	TRBV7-8	TGTGCCAGCAGCACAGGGGGTACTGGCTACACCTTC	CASSTGGTGYTF
14	-	TRBJ1-1	-	TRBV5-1	TGCGCCAGCAGCGCCGGGGCTTGGGACACTGAAGCTTTCTTT	CASSAGAWDTEAFF
13	-	TRBJ1-1	few	TRBV19	TGTGCCAGTAGTAAGAGGTTGGACACTGAAGCTTTCTTT	CASSKRLDTEAFF
16	-	TRBJ1-2	-	TRBV15	TGTGCCACCAGCAGAGATCACGGGGGAGACGACTATGGCTACACCTTC	CATSRDHGGDDYGYTF
15	TRBD1	TRBJ1-4	-	TRBV27	TGTGCCAGCAGTTTAAGACAGGGGCTTAGGGAAAAACTGTTTTTT	CASSLRQGLREKLFF
17	-	TRBJ2-1	-	TRBV28	TGTGCCAGCAGTTTTTCGACGGTGCGGGTAGGGGTCAATGAGCAGTTCTTC	CASSFSTVRVGVNEQFF
14	-	TRBJ1-2	-	TRBV28	TGTGCCAGCAGGACCCGTGGGGGGTTCTATGGCTACACCTTC	CASRTRGGFYGYTF
15	-	TRBJ1-1	-	TRBV9	TGTGCCAGCAGCGTAGGTCAGCGAGTGAACACTGAAGCTTTCTTT	CASSVGQRVNTEAFF
14	-	TRBJ1-1	-	TRBV5-1	TGCGCCAGCAGCTCCTCGGGTGGGAACACTGAAGCTTTCTTT	CASSSSGGNTEAFF
14	TRBD1	TRBJ2-5	-	TRBV30	TGTGCCTGGAGTTATACAGGGGTCCGAGAGACCCAGTACTTC	CAWSYTGVRETQYF
18	-	TRBJ2-5	-	TRBV12-5	TGTGCTAGTGGTTTGCCTTCGGGGAGCGGGCCGTGGGAAGAGACCCAGTACTTC	CASGLPSGSGPWEETQYF
14	-	TRBJ2-6	-	TRBV9	TGTGCCAGCAGCCTCTCGACCGGGGCCAACGTCCTGACTTTC	CASSLSTGANVLTF
16	TRBD1	TRBJ1-2	-	TRBV14	TGTGCCAGCAGCCAAGATGGGACAGGGGTTAATTATGGCTACACCTTC	CASSQDGTGVNYGYTF
16	-	TRBJ2-6	medium-sized	TRBV5-8	TGTGCCAGCAGCTTGGCGGCAGGGGCTGGGGCCAACGTCCTGACTTTC	CASSLAAGAGANVLTF
14	-	TRBJ1-2	-	TRBV2	TGTGCCAGCGAAGAAGGGGCAGGGAATGATGGCTACACCTTC	CASEEGAGNDGYTF
15	-	TRBJ2-7	-	TRBV2	TGTGCCAGCAGTGAAGCCGGACCCCGCTCCTACGAGCAGTACTTC	CASSEAGPRSYEQYF
16	-	TRBJ1-1	few	TRBV19	TGTGCCAGTAGTATAGTTATGGGGGTCATGAACACTGAAGCTTTCTTT	CASSIVMGVMNTEAFF
16	-	TRBJ2-2	-	TRBV14	TGTGCCAGCAGCCAAGATCCCAGGGGTGGCACCGGGGAGCTGTTTTTT	CASSQDPRGGTGELFF
11	TRBD1	TRBJ1-1	-	TRBV20-1	TGCAGTGCCAGGGGGGGCGCTGAAGCTTTCTTT	CSARGGAEAFF
15	TRBD1	TRBJ1-4	large	TRBV6-1	TGTGCCAGCAGTGAATGGGACAGGGTATACGAAAAACTGTTTTTT	CASSEWDRVYEKLFF
13	-	TRBJ2-7	few	TRBV9	TGTGCCAGCATGGACGAGATATCCTACGAGCAGTACTTC	CASMDEISYEQYF
15	TRBD1	TRBJ1-3	-	TRBV6-5	TGTGCCAGCAGACAGGACAGGGGACCTGGAAACACCATATATTTT	CASRQDRGPGNTIYF
13	-	TRBJ2-7	-	TRBV5-4	TGTGCCAGCGGGCGAGGACAGTCCTACGAGCAGTACTTC	CASGRGQSYEQYF
15	TRBD2	TRBJ2-7	medium-sized	TRBV28	TGTGCCAGCAGTTCCGCCCTAACGGGGGGACGCGAGCAGTACTTC	CASSSALTGGREQYF
13	-	TRBJ1-1	-	TRBV5-1	TGCGCCAGCAGTTTAAATACAGGCACTGAAGCTTTCTTT	CASSLNTGTEAFF
17	-	TRBJ2-7	medium-sized	TRBV5-6	TGTGCCAGCAGCGGACCTCTCGCGGGGGCGCCTTTCGACGAGCAGTACTTC	CASSGPLAGAPFDEQYF
14	TRBD1	TRBJ1-1	-	TRBV19	TGTGCCAGTACCTTTGGACAGGTGAACACTGAAGCTTTCTTT	CASTFGQVNTEAFF
14	-	TRBJ2-7	-	TRBV7-2	TGTGCCAGCAGCTTAGTTGGAGATACCTACGAGCAGTACTTC	CASSLVGDTYEQYF
13	-	TRBJ1-2	-	TRBV5-1	TGCGCCAGCAGCTGGGAGAGACCCTATGGCTACACCTTC	CASSWERPYGYTF
14	-	TRBJ2-3	-	TRBV5-1	TGCGCCAGCAGTTGGGGGCTAGCCGAAGATACGCAGTATTTT	CASSWGLAEDTQYF
13	-	TRBJ2-1	-	TRBV4-1	TGCGCCAGCAGCCAACCTCCCGGCGATGAGCAGTTCTTC	CASSQPPGDEQFF
13	-	TRBJ1-1	-	TRBV19	TGTGCCAGTAGCACAGGGTACGGCACTGAAGCTTTCTTT	CASSTGYGTEAFF
13	-	TRBJ2-7	-	TRBV5-6	TGTGCCAGCAGCTGGACAGACGCCTACGAGCAGTACTTC	CASSWTDAYEQYF
14	-	TRBJ2-7	once	TRBV2	TGTGCCAGCAGAGACAGGAGAACCCATGCCAGGCAGTACTTC	CASRDRRTHARQYF
16	-	TRBJ2-2	-	TRBV5-6	TGTGCCAGCAGCCGTGGGGCTAGCGCTAACACCGGGGAGCTGTTTTTT	CASSRGASANTGELFF
14	-	TRBJ2-3	-	TRBV5-1	TGCGCCAGCAGCTTAGAACTAGCTTTAGATACGCAGTATTTT	CASSLELALDTQYF
15	TRBD2	TRBJ2-3	-	TRBV14	TGTGCCAGCAGCCAAGCTAGCGGGGGCTTAGATACGCAGTATTTT	CASSQASGGLDTQYF
14	TRBD2	TRBJ2-5	few	TRBV30	TGTGCCTCGACTAGCGGGGGGTTCCGGGAGACCCAGTACTTC	CASTSGGFRETQYF
17	TRBD1	TRBJ1-1	-	TRBV27	TGTGCCAGCAGGGACAGGACAGGGGGTGTCATGAACACTGAAGCTTTCTTT	CASRDRTGGVMNTEAFF
15	TRBD1	TRBJ1-2	-	TRBV5-6	TGTGCCAGCAGCTTGGTGGACAGGATTAACTATGGCTACACCTTC	CASSLVDRINYGYTF
16	TRBD1	TRBJ1-1	-	TRBV14	TGTGCCAGCAGCCAAGGGAACAGGGGGATGGCGGGGGAAGCTTTCTTT	CASSQGNRGMAGEAFF
14	-	TRBJ2-1	-	TRBV4-1	TGCGCCAGCAGCCAAGAGTGGTTTTCCCATGAGCAGTTCTTC	CASSQEWFSHEQFF
13	-	TRBJ1-5	-	TRBV29-1	TGCAGCGTTGCGTGGGGAATTGATCAGCCCCAGCATTTT	CSVAWGIDQPQHF
14	-	TRBJ1-2	once	TRBV10-2	TGCGCCAGCAGTGAGGGTGGAATAGACTATGGCTACACCTTC	CASSEGGIDYGYTF
17	TRBD2	TRBJ2-7	-	TRBV5-4	TGTGCCAGCAGCCCAGCGGGGACTAGCGGGGGGTCCTACGAGCAGTACTTC	CASSPAGTSGGSYEQYF
15	-	TRBJ1-1	-	TRBV11-2	TGTGCCAGCAGCTTAACGTTACAGACGAACACTGAAGCTTTCTTT	CASSLTLQTNTEAFF
15	TRBD1	TRBJ1-2	-	TRBV18	TGTGCCAGCTCACCTACGGGACAGGGAGGAGATGGCTACACCTTC	CASSPTGQGGDGYTF